This is a list of T cell receptor beta chains from one sample in a study of blood T cell repertoires in COVID-19. Data came from immunoSEQ multiplex PCR; TCRdb stores just in-frame clones and leaves some out. The table records around 72,000 clones, roughly 82% of them present only once. The specimen sequenced was peripheral blood. These receptors were collected from a human donor in a cohort sampled during active COVID-19. Both conserved end residues are part of each CDR3. The D gene is left open where the match is weak. The size field is filled for only some rows; it gives once, few, many or a size class.

j_call d_call v_call clone_size cdr3_nt cdr3_aa
TRBJ2-5 NA TRBV29-1 NA TGCAGCGTTGAAGATCGGAGGTCGGAGACCCAGTACTTC CSVEDRRSETQYF
TRBJ1-2 NA TRBV10-3 once TGTGCCATCAGTGAGTCGAGTATTAACTATGGCTACACCTTC CAISESSINYGYTF
TRBJ2-7 NA TRBV5-4 NA TGTGCCAGCAGCTTGGCGGGAAGCTCCTACGAGCAGTACTTC CASSLAGSSYEQYF
TRBJ2-7 TRBD1 TRBV4-2 NA TGTGCCAGCAGCCAAGCGGGTCCGGGACAGGGGGTCTCCTACGAGCAGTACTTC CASSQAGPGQGVSYEQYF
TRBJ2-7 NA TRBV7-8 NA TGTGCCAGCAGCTTAGTTGGGGGCGGCTACGAGCAGTACTTC CASSLVGGGYEQYF
TRBJ1-5 NA TRBV5-5 NA TGTGCCAGCAGCTCGAACCGGGGGATTAATCAGCCCCAGCATTTT CASSSNRGINQPQHF
TRBJ1-3 NA TRBV9 NA TGTGCCAGCAGCGTAGAAGGGGATTTGGACACCATATATTTT CASSVEGDLDTIYF
TRBJ2-1 TRBD1 TRBV7-3 NA TGTGCCAGCAGCTTATCGCACTCGGGACAGGGCAACAATGAGCAGTTCTTC CASSLSHSGQGNNEQFF
TRBJ1-1 TRBD1 TRBV18 NA TGTGCCAGCTCACCACCGGGACAGGGGGACACTGAAGCTTTCTTT CASSPPGQGDTEAFF
TRBJ1-2 TRBD1 TRBV2 few TGTGCCACCTGGACAGGGGATGGTGGCTACACCTTC CATWTGDGGYTF
TRBJ1-2 NA TRBV14 NA TGTGCCAGCAGCCCCCTAGGAAAAGACTATGGCTACACCTTC CASSPLGKDYGYTF
TRBJ2-7 TRBD2 TRBV5-1 NA TGCGCCAGCAGCTGGAGACTAGCGGGGGGGCCAAACTACGAGCAGTACTTC CASSWRLAGGPNYEQYF
TRBJ2-2 TRBD2 TRBV7-9 NA TGTGCCAGCAGCTCGGGGGGCACCGGGGAGCTGTTTTTT CASSSGGTGELFF
TRBJ1-1 NA TRBV4-1 NA TGCGCCAGCAGCCACACTGGCGTCGGAGGTGAAGCTTTCTTT CASSHTGVGGEAFF
TRBJ2-7 TRBD1 TRBV5-4 NA TGTGCCAGCAGCTTGGCAGGGGGCGCGTTCAGCGAGCAGTACTTC CASSLAGGAFSEQYF
TRBJ2-7 NA TRBV3-1/TRBV3-2 NA TGTGCCACAAAACAGGGCCACGAGCAGTACTTC CATKQGHEQYF
TRBJ2-7 NA TRBV27 once TGTGCCAGCAGTTTACAACAGGGTTTTGGCGAGCAGTACTTC CASSLQQGFGEQYF
TRBJ1-5 NA TRBV5-1 NA TGCGCCAGCAGCCTACGAGGCAATCAGCCCCAGCATTTT CASSLRGNQPQHF
TRBJ2-5 TRBD2 TRBV5-1 NA TGCGCCAGCAGCCCACTAGCGGGGCGGGAGACCCAGTACTTC CASSPLAGRETQYF
TRBJ2-7 TRBD2 TRBV12-5 NA TGTGCTAGTGGTTTGGTTAGTGTAGCGGGGCGTTCCTACGAGCAGTACTTC CASGLVSVAGRSYEQYF
TRBJ2-7 NA TRBV7-2 NA TGTGCCAGCAGCTACTTAGCAGGGGCCGCGCCGAAGTACTTC CASSYLAGAAPKYF
TRBJ1-5 TRBD1 TRBV18 NA TGTGCCAGCTCACCAGACAGGGGGACCAATCAGCCCCAGCATTTT CASSPDRGTNQPQHF
TRBJ1-1 NA TRBV6-6 NA TGTGCCAGCAGCCTACGAACCACTGAAGCTTTCTTT CASSLRTTEAFF
TRBJ1-2 TRBD1 TRBV7-2 few TGTGCCAGCAGCTTAGGGGACAGGGAGCGGTATGGCTACACCTTC CASSLGDRERYGYTF
TRBJ2-2 NA TRBV12-3/TRBV12-4 NA TGTGCCAGCAGCTATTCCGGGGAGCTGTTTTTT CASSYSGELFF
TRBJ2-7 TRBD2 TRBV11-2 NA TGTGCCAGCAGCTCGAGGACTAGCGGGGCCCCTATTCTAGACGAGCAGTACTTC CASSSRTSGAPILDEQYF
TRBJ2-1 TRBD2 TRBV9 NA TGTGCCAGCAGCGTAGCCCCAGCGGGGGGGACCTCATACCAGTTCTTC CASSVAPAGGTSYQFF
TRBJ2-5 TRBD2 TRBV10-2 NA TGCGCCAGCAGTGACCCTAGCGGGGGGGCTCGAGAGACCCAGTACTTC CASSDPSGGARETQYF
TRBJ2-7 NA TRBV7-2 NA TGTGCCAGCAGCTTAGTCCTCGAGCAGTACTTC CASSLVLEQYF
TRBJ1-2 TRBD1 TRBV20-1 NA TGCAGTGCTTTAGACAGGGTTGGCTACACCTTC CSALDRVGYTF
TRBJ1-2 NA TRBV3-1/TRBV3-2 NA TGTGCCAGCAGCCACGGGGGTGGCTACACCTTC CASSHGGGYTF
TRBJ1-3 TRBD1 TRBV5-1 NA TGCGCCAGCAGCCTTGGGGACAGAGGAAACACCATATATTTT CASSLGDRGNTIYF
TRBJ1-4 TRBD1 TRBV5-1 NA TGCGCCAGCAGCCGTTGGACAGGGGCGAATGAAAAACTGTTTTTT CASSRWTGANEKLFF
TRBJ2-1 TRBD2 TRBV11-2 NA TGTGCCAGCAGCTTTACTAGCGGTACCTACAATGAGCAGTTCTTC CASSFTSGTYNEQFF
TRBJ2-7 NA TRBV12-3/TRBV12-4 NA TGTGCCAGCAGTTTATTATCCAGGGACGAGCAGTACTTC CASSLLSRDEQYF
TRBJ2-5 TRBD2 TRBV3-1/TRBV3-2 NA TGTGCCAGCAGTAAAGGGACTACCCACCAAGAGACCCAGTACTTC CASSKGTTHQETQYF